The entry that follows covers one T cell receptor (beta chain) sequence. Antigen unknown. The sample comes from a study of response to subunit inactivated influenza vaccine. TCRdb called the RT-PCR reads again in MiXCR, with one record for every CDR3 protein. The profile shows some 500,000 distinct CDR3 sequences, over 10% of them singletons. Study-wide results and caveats: Every seasonal influenza vaccination brings in few new T cells, the authors suggested.

The sequences come from PBMCs from blood, collected roughly 47 days after vaccination. The TCR originated in a man aged 45-65 years who received an inactivated influenza vaccine.

CDR3 region: CASTGYTGRTDTQYF. CDR3 sequence (DNA): TGTGCCAGCACGGGATATACAGGGAGGACAGATACGCAGTATTTT. The chain employs TRBV6-2 or TRBV6-3 and TRBJ2-3; D could derive from TRBD1 or TRBD2 (6 bases each). The CDR3 extends over 15 amino acids. V was trimmed by 7 bases and J by 3 bases, leaving 17 bases between them. Germline values: CDR1 MNHEY, CDR2 SVGEGT.